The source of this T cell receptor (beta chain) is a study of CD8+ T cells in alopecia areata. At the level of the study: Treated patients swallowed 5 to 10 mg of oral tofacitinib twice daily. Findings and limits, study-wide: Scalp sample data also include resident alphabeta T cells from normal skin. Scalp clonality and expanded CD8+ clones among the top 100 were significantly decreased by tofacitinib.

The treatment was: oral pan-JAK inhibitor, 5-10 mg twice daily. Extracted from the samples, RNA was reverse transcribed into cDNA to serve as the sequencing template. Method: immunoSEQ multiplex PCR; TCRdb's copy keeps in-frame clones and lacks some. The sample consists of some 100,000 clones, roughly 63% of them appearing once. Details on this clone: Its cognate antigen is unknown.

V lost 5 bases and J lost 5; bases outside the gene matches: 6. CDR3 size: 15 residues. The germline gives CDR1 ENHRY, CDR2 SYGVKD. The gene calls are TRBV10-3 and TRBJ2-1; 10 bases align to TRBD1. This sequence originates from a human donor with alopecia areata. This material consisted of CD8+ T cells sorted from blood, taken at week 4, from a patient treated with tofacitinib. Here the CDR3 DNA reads TGTGCCATCAGTTCGACAGGGACAGGGGACAATGAGCAGTTCTTC. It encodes CAISSTGTGDNEQFF.